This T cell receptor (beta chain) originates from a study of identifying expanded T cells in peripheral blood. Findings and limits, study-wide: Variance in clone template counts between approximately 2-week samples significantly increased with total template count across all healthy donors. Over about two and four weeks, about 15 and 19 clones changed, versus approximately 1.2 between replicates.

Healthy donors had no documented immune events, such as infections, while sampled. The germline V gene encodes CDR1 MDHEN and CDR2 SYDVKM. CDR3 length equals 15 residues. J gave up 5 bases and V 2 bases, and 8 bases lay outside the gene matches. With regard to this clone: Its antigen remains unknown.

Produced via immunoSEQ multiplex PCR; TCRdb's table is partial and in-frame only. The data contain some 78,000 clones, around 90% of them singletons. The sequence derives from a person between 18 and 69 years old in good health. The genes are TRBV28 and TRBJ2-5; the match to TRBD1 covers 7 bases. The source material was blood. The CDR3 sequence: CASSLGSTGAETQYF. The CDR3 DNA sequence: TGTGCCAGCAGTTTAGGATCAACAGGGGCGGAGACCCAGTACTTC.